Below, 27 T cell receptor beta chains from the same sample are listed, as sequenced in a study of T-cell reconstitution after alpha-beta-depleted transplantation in children. A TCRbeta library incorporating unique molecular identifiers was prepared. Each CDR3 protein is one row after TCRdb ran MiXCR on the PCR reads. This sample has around 600,000 distinct CDR3 sequences; more than 9% occur once, and the top ten carry less than 5%. This material consisted of PBMCs from the stem cell graft donor, taken from the stem cell graft. The receptors derive from a human donor who donated a stem cell graft to a child with acute myeloid leukemia.

This clonotype occurred a few times. V is TRBV11-2 and J is TRBJ2-7; TRBD2 matches at 10 bases. With V trimmed by 5 bases and J by 4 bases, 8 bases remained unmatched. The CDR3 contains 15 residues. Germline values: CDR1 SGHAT, CDR2 FQNNGV. Here the CDR3 reads CASSRTSGLLYEQYF. The CDR3 DNA sequence: TGTGCCAGCAGCCGGACTAGCGGCCTTCTTTACGAGCAGTACTTC.

The genes are TRBV20-1 and TRBJ2-7, with TRBD2 as a possible D gene (5 bases). Germline CDR1 and CDR2: DFQATT and SNEGSKA (reference sequence). The CDR3 runs to 12 residues. Trimming removed 3 bases at V and 5 bases at J, with 11 bases between. The CDR3 spells CSARSGSHEQYF. Written as DNA, the CDR3 is TGCAGTGCTAGGTCTGGGAGTCACGAGCAGTACTTC.

This clonotype has just a few counts. The J gene is TRBJ2-3, the V gene TRBV13, with 11 bases that match TRBD2. The CDR3 is 15 residues long. V trimming: 3 bases; J trimming: 11 bases; junction bases outside the gene matches: 10. The germline gives CDR1 PRHDT, CDR2 FYEKMQ (reference sequence). The CDR3 sequence: CASSLTSGDLKGQYF. The CDR3 DNA reads as TGTGCCAGCAGCTTGACTAGCGGGGACTTGAAAGGGCAGTATTTT.

This rearrangement joins TRBV6-2 or TRBV6-3 to TRBJ2-3; 9 bases agree with TRBD2. The CDR3 has 14 amino acids. V lost 8 bases, J lost 7 bases, and 10 bases stayed unmatched. Per the germline V gene, CDR1 is MNHEY and CDR2 is SVGEGT. CDR3 sequence: CASSPAGGVNTQYF. In DNA, the CDR3 is TGTGCCAGCTCCCCCGCGGGAGGGGTGAATACGCAGTATTTT.

This clonotype was recorded many times. The V call is TRBV20-1, the J call TRBJ2-7, with D perhaps TRBD1 or TRBD2 (5 bases each). Germline values: CDR1 DFQATT, CDR2 SNEGSKA (reference sequence). The CDR3 sequence is 15 residues long. Trimming shortened V by 0 bases and J by 2 bases, and 14 bases separated the two germline ends. In DNA, the CDR3 is TGCAGTGCTAGAGATGGGGGTGCGTCGGCCTACGAGCAGTACTTC. Amino acid sequence: CSARDGGASAYEQYF.

The chain recombines TRBV28 with TRBJ1-6; D unresolved. Trimming removed 5 bases from V and 9 bases from J, with 17 bases in between. The germline CDR1 and CDR2 sequences are MDHEN and SYDVKM. The CDR3 is 15 residues long. CDR3 DNA sequence: TGTGCCAGCAGTCCCCCAGGAGGGATAGGTTCACCCCTCCACTTT. It codes for CASSPPGGIGSPLHF.

This clonotype was observed many times. CDR3 protein: CASSVGVGTNRETQYF. DNA of the CDR3: TGTGCCAGCAGCGTAGGAGTCGGGACAAATAGAGAGACCCAGTACTTC. The chain has TRBV9 and TRBJ2-5, with D possibly TRBD1 on 6 matching bases. V lost 0 bases to trimming and J lost 4 bases, with 16 bases between them. Germline values: CDR1 SGDLS, CDR2 YYNGEE. There are 16 residues in the CDR3.

This clonotype was detected only a few times. The rearrangement uses TRBV10-3 and TRBJ2-1, with 7 bases matching TRBD2. Germline CDR1 and CDR2: ENHRY and SYGVKD. V shed 8 bases and J 5 bases; nucleotides not matched to a gene: 9. This CDR3 has 14 residues. In nucleotides, the CDR3 is TGTGCCATCTCCCCGCGGGAGTCAGACAATGAGCAGTTCTTC. Protein: CAISPRESDNEQFF.

This clonotype showed up many times. CDR3 bases: TGTGCCAGCAGCCGGGAGATTCGTGATACGCAGTATTTT. It yields the protein CASSREIRDTQYF. The chain is built from TRBV25-1 and TRBJ2-3, with D possibly matching TRBD2 (6 bases). This CDR3 is 13 amino acids long. The V and J ends lost 6 bases and 6 bases respectively, with 13 bases between them. Germline loops: CDR1 MGHDK, CDR2 SYGVNS.

The chain links TRBV5-1 to TRBJ1-6, with 7 bases that match TRBD1. CDR3 length: 15 amino acids. The V gene's germline CDR1 is SGHRS and CDR2 YFSETQ. The V and J ends lost 3 bases and 6 bases, in that order; junction bases with no gene match: 6. The CDR3 loop reads CASSSAGQLNSPLHF. The CDR3 DNA reads TGCGCCAGCAGCTCGGCGGGACAGCTTAATTCACCCCTCCACTTT.

The chain employs TRBV29-1 and TRBJ2-3; D is possibly TRBD1 (6 bases). V lost 5 bases and J lost 0, with 12 bases in between. CDR3 length: 14 amino acids. In germline, CDR1 is SQVTM, CDR2 ANQGSEA. CDR3 in DNA: TGCAGCGTTCAAAGAGGGGGAAGCACAGATACGCAGTATTTT. Amino acids: CSVQRGGSTDTQYF.

In its sample, this clonotype was seen a few times. The CDR3 loop reads CATSRDPGSGETQYF. The CDR3 DNA is TGTGCCACCAGCAGAGATCCGGGCAGCGGGGAGACCCAGTACTTC. This sequence joins TRBV15 and TRBJ2-5; D might be TRBD2 (6 bases). Germline lookup yields CDR1 LNHNV and CDR2 YYDKDF (reference sequence). This CDR3 has 15 amino acids. V was pared by 0 bases and J by 5 bases, with 13 bases between.

This clonotype has at least ten counts. The chain couples TRBV24-1 to TRBJ1-5; D not resolved. The V gene's germline CDR1 is KGHDR and CDR2 SFDVKD. The CDR3 is 12 residues long. V lost 3 bases, J lost 2 bases, and 1 base lay in between. In DNA form, the CDR3 reads TGTGCCACCAGTGATGGCAATCAGCCCCAGCATTTT. Translated, it gives CATSDGNQPQHF.

This clonotype appeared a few times. The chain has TRBV6-4 and TRBJ2-5; D may match TRBD1 or TRBD2 (5 bases each). Per germline, CDR1 MRHNA and CDR2 SNTAGT. Trimming shortened V by 8 bases and J by 3 bases, and 19 bases separated the two germline ends. This CDR3 spans 15 amino acids. In DNA form, the CDR3 reads TGTGCCAGCTCCCAAGAGGCAGGGAGTAAAGAGACCCAGTACTTC. It codes for CASSQEAGSKETQYF.

This clonotype was found a few times. The rearrangement links TRBV6-1 to TRBJ2-1; 12 bases align to TRBD2. In germline, CDR1 is MNHNS, CDR2 SASEGT. This CDR3 is built from 14 residues. V dropped 6 bases and J dropped 16; count of bases not matched to a gene: 13. Here the CDR3 reads CASRTGTSGLENFF. The CDR3 nucleotides read TGTGCCAGCAGAACCGGGACTAGCGGGCTGGAAAACTTCTTC.

There are many counts of this clonotype. This chain joins TRBV12-3 or TRBV12-4 and TRBJ2-1; 7 nucleotides agree with TRBD1. Losses at the gene ends were 1 base for V and 5 bases for J; bases not matched to a gene: 5. The CDR3 loop spans 15 amino acids. For the CDR3, the DNA is TGTGCCAGCAGTTTAGAACAGGGGACCAACAATGAGCAGTTCTTC. This gives the protein CASSLEQGTNNEQFF.

The V gene is TRBV5-1, the J gene TRBJ1-1; the match to TRBD1 covers 9 bases. V shed 0 bases, J shed 3 bases, and the junction held 3 bases outside the gene matches. The CDR3 extends over 15 amino acids. Germline V CDR1 and CDR2: SGHRS, YFSETQ. The CDR3 region is CASSLEGQGYTEAFF. The CDR3 region has the DNA TGCGCCAGCAGCTTGGAAGGACAGGGGTACACTGAAGCTTTCTTT. Complete variable domain (other parts from reference TRBV5-1 and TRBJ1-1): KAGVTQTPRYLIKTRGQQVTLSCSPISGHRSVSWYQQTPGQGLQFLFEYFSETQRNKGNFPGRFSGRQFSNSRSEMNVSTLELGDSALYLCASSLEGQGYTEAFFGQGTRLTVV.

Concerning this clonotype: The junction shows a germline mismatch at one end, possibly a read error. The chain uses TRBV7-7 and TRBJ2-5; D may be TRBD1 (5 bases). The CDR3 has 14 amino acids. Germline CDR1 reads SSHAT; CDR2 reads FNYEAQ (reference sequence). CDR3 coding DNA: TGTGCTAGCAGCTCGTCCTCAGGGCAAGAGACCCAGTACTTC. It specifies CASSSSSGQETQYF.

This clonotype was seen many times. This chain joins TRBV20-1 and TRBJ2-1; no reliable D call. Germline-derived CDR1 and CDR2 are DFQATT and SNEGSKA (reference sequence). Trimming took 1 base from V and 3 from J, leaving 13 bases between them. The CDR3 has 15 amino acids. The CDR3 sequence is CSARVPSEVYNEQFF. DNA of the CDR3: TGCAGTGCTAGAGTACCCAGCGAGGTCTACAATGAGCAGTTCTTC.

This clonotype was seen at least ten times. The chain couples TRBV28 to TRBJ2-1, with 9 bases aligning to TRBD2. Germline loops: CDR1 MDHEN, CDR2 SYDVKM. V shed 5 bases and J 7 bases; nucleotides not matched to a gene: 9. CDR3 length equals 15 residues. CDR3 in DNA: TGTGCCAGCAGTCTCGGGGGCGGGAGGGTAAATGAGCAGTTCTTC. The encoded protein is CASSLGGGRVNEQFF.

In this sample, this clonotype turned up many times. V usage is TRBV6-2 or TRBV6-3 and J usage is TRBJ2-5; either TRBD1 or TRBD2 may supply D (5 bases each). The germline V gene has CDR1 MNHEY and CDR2 SVGEGT. Trimming shortened V by 7 bases and J by 8 bases, and 23 bases separated the two germline ends. CDR3 length equals 15 residues. The CDR3 DNA follows: TGTGCCAGCATTCGCCCCGGGACGCCCCCAAGAACCCAGTACTTC. Its translation is CASIRPGTPPRTQYF.

This clonotype was picked up a small number of times. The CDR3, as DNA: TGCGCCAGCAGCATTAGCGGGAGCCAGATCTATGAGCAGTTCTTC. Translated, it gives CASSISGSQIYEQFF. V and J are TRBV5-1 and TRBJ2-1; 9 positions match TRBD2. V lost 4 bases, J lost 8 bases, and 10 bases stayed unmatched. CDR1 and CDR2 from the germline V gene are SGHRS and YFSETQ. This CDR3 has 15 amino acids.

This sequence joins TRBV28 and TRBJ2-7; TRBD2 agrees at 7 bases. V shed 5 bases and J 2 bases; nucleotides not matched to a gene: 9. Germline lookup yields CDR1 MDHEN and CDR2 SYDVKM. CDR3 length equals 15 residues. Here the CDR3 DNA reads TGTGCCAGCAGTCCTTTGTTGGGGGGGGCCTACGAGCAGTACTTC. Amino acid sequence: CASSPLLGGAYEQYF.

This clonotype was counted ten times or more. This CDR3 is CASSLEGVNNEQFF. The CDR3 DNA reads as TGTGCCAGCAGCTTAGAAGGGGTTAACAATGAGCAGTTCTTC. This chain joins TRBV11-2 and TRBJ2-1; TRBD1 might be the D (5 bases). The V end was cut by 0 bases, the J end by 5 bases, with 8 bases between. This CDR3 spans 14 amino acids. Germline lookup yields CDR1 SGHAT and CDR2 FQNNGV. The full variable domain, with the rest looked up from reference TRBV11-2 and TRBJ2-1, is EAGVAQSPRYKIIEKRQSVAFWCNPISGHATLYWYQQILGQGPKLLIQFQNNGVVDDSQLPKDRFSAERLKGVDSTLKIQPAKLEDSAVYLCASSLEGVNNEQFFGPGTRLTVL.

The CDR3 region is CASSLAGTGFSREQFF. The CDR3 DNA follows: TGCGCCAGCAGCTTGGCCGGGACAGGTTTTTCACGCGAGCAGTTCTTC. The J gene is TRBJ2-1, the V gene TRBV5-1, with TRBD1 matching over 8 bases. V gave up 0 bases and J gave up 10 bases; unmatched junction bases: 12. There are 16 residues in the CDR3. Germline CDR1 SGHRS, CDR2 YFSETQ. Full variable domain (remainder filled in from reference TRBV5-1 and TRBJ2-1): KAGVTQTPRYLIKTRGQQVTLSCSPISGHRSVSWYQQTPGQGLQFLFEYFSETQRNKGNFPGRFSGRQFSNSRSEMNVSTLELGDSALYLCASSLAGTGFSREQFFGPGTRLTVL.

The V call is TRBV18, the J call TRBJ2-2, with 11 bases matching TRBD2. CDR1 KGHSH and CDR2 LQKENI come from the germline V gene. CDR3 length equals 17 residues. V gave up 2 bases and J gave up 2 bases; unmatched junction bases: 4. CDR3 DNA sequence: TGTGCCAGCTCACCAACCGGGACTAGCGGCAACACCGGGGAGCTGTTTTTT. Protein: CASSPTGTSGNTGELFF.

This sequence joins TRBV5-1 and TRBJ2-5; 7 bases align to TRBD2. The germline V gene has CDR1 SGHRS and CDR2 YFSETQ. The J segment lost 7 bases and the V segment lost 3 bases, leaving 12 bases of the junction unmatched. This CDR3 has 15 residues. CDR3 region: CASSWSSSGIGTQYF. In DNA, the CDR3 is TGCGCCAGCAGCTGGAGCTCCAGCGGGATCGGGACCCAGTACTTC.